This record covers a single T cell receptor (beta chain). Through a sample-barcoded 5' primer and a J-beta primer mix, a second PCR was run for about 7 to 12 cycles. TCRdb processed the 5' RACE reads anew with MiXCR; each CDR3 protein has one entry. The sample has a few hundred thousand distinct CDR3 sequences, more than 45% seen once. Germline loops: CDR1 MDHEN, CDR2 SYDVKM. CDR3 size: 11 residues. This specimen belongs to a study of blood T cells in healthy people across ages. The sequence was collected from a man in his sixties in good health. The sample consisted of blood. This chain joins TRBV28 and TRBJ2-4; D ambiguous. Judging by the DNA end, TRBJ2-7 fits better; the J call may be wrong. The CDR3 DNA is TGTGCCAGCAGCCAATCTGACGAGCAGTACTTC. Its protein product is CASSQSDEQYF.